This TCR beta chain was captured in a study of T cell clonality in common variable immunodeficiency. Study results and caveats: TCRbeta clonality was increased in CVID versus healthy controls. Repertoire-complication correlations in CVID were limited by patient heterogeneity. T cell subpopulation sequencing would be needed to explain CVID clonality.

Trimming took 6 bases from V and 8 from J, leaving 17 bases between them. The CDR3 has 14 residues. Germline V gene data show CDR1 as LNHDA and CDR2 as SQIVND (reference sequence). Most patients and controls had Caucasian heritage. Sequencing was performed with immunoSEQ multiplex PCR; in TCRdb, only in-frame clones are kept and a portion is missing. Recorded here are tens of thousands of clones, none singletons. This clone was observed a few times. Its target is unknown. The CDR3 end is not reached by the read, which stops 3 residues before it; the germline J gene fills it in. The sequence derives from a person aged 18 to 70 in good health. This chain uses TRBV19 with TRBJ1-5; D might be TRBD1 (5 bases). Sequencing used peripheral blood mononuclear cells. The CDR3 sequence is CASRTEEIGKPQHF. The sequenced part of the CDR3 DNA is TGTGCCAGTAGGACAGAGGAAATTGGAAAGCCC.